This T cell receptor beta chain was obtained from a study of human T cells and chemical hapten exposure. One entry per CDR3 protein results from TCRdb running MiXCR on the RACE reads. Of 80,000 to 100,000 distinct CDR3 sequences in the sample, roughly a tenth were seen once. Time point indicated: patch test 2, 6 weeks after DPC sensitization. Treatment noted: therapeutic diphenylcyclopropenone sensitization with weekly scalp DPC. This clonotype was counted many times. Its specificity is unknown. Whole-study results and caveats: Counts of TCRs above 1 in 1000 frequency stayed unchanged with DPC sensitization.

J gave up 8 bases and V 9 bases, and 10 bases lay outside the gene matches. Germline CDR1 LGHNT, CDR2 FRNRAP. CDR3 length equals 14 residues. The chain links TRBV12-5 to TRBJ1-4, with TRBD1 matching over 9 bases. This material consisted of whole blood, taken in connection with sensitization to the hapten diphenylcyclopropenone (DPC). The sequence came from a woman aged 45-59 years with alopecia areata. Some clones in this sample may be carry-over from other donors' samples. The CDR3 protein is CASHSGTGREKLFF. The CDR3 DNA reads TGTGCTAGCCACTCGGGGACAGGGCGAGAAAAACTGTTTTTT.